These 24 T cell receptor beta chains originate from one sample sequenced in a study of naive and memory T cell subsets. The beta constant-region primer was an equimolar mix of two oligonucleotides covering TRBC1 and TRBC2. Four rounds of PCR amplified the ligated cDNA using nested alpha and beta constant-region primers plus SP2. One entry per CDR3 protein, called by TCRdb with MiXCR from the UMI-ligation and nested PCR reads. This sample carries 95,000 to 150,000 distinct CDR3 sequences, roughly 36% of them seen once, and the ten largest clones take 0.8% to 1%. What was sequenced was central memory CD4+ T cells from blood. These receptors were taken from a human donor in good health.

This clonotype was seen a few times. The gene calls are TRBV29-1 and TRBJ2-7; 8 bases fit TRBD1. The CDR3 covers 15 residues. The junction had 14 bases not matched to a gene; V was cut back by 7 bases and J by 3 bases. The germline V gene has CDR1 SQVTM and CDR2 ANQGSEA. The CDR3: CSASLVRTGIYEQYF. CDR3 in DNA: TGCAGCGCCAGTTTGGTGCGGACAGGGATCTACGAGCAGTACTTC.

The chain joins TRBV4-1 to TRBJ1-1, with 8 bases that match TRBD1. J was trimmed by 11 bases and V by 0 bases; bases with no gene match: 17. Germline V lookup: CDR1 MGHRA, CDR2 YSYEKL. This CDR3 is built from 17 residues. The CDR3 region has the DNA TGCGCCAGCAGCCAAGATGCAGACAGGGGCCCCTTCAGGCCCGCTTTCTTT. Translated: CASSQDADRGPFRPAFF.

This clonotype was counted a single time. This chain joins TRBV3-1 and TRBJ2-7; 7 bases fit TRBD1. Germline assignment: CDR1 LGHDT and CDR2 YNNKEL (reference sequence). The V gene end was trimmed by 3 bases and the J gene end by 1 base; junction bases not matched to a gene: 6. This CDR3 has 15 residues. CDR3 loop: CASSHPTGSSYEQYF. In DNA, the CDR3 is TGTGCCAGCAGCCACCCGACAGGGTCATCCTACGAGCAGTACTTC.

The genes are TRBV10-3 and TRBJ1-1, with D perhaps TRBD1 (5 bases). In germline, CDR1 is ENHRY, CDR2 SYGVKD. V lost 10 bases, J lost 0 bases, and 15 bases lay in between. This CDR3 spans 14 amino acids. CDR3 bases: TGTGCCACCAGACAAAAACAGGTGAACACTGAAGCTTTCTTT. Its translation: CATRQKQVNTEAFF.

This chain uses TRBV27 with TRBJ1-4; D remains unclear. The V gene lost 6 bases and the J gene lost 8 bases, with 16 bases spanning the gap. Germline V gives CDR1 MNHEY, CDR2 SMNVEV (reference sequence). The CDR3 totals 14 residues. This CDR3 is CASSRGHLGEKLFF. The CDR3 DNA follows: TGTGCCAGCAGCAGAGGCCACCTTGGCGAAAAACTGTTTTTT.

The chain recombines TRBV20-1 with TRBJ2-1, with D tentatively TRBD2 (5 bases). Germline values: CDR1 DFQATT, CDR2 SNEGSKA (reference sequence). This CDR3 is 15 amino acids long. Trimming removed 3 bases at V and 7 bases at J, with 19 bases between. Here the CDR3 reads CSASGSLVLVNEQFF. The DNA for the CDR3 is TGCAGTGCTAGTGGGAGTTTGGTTCTGGTAAATGAGCAGTTCTTC.

The table lists this clonotype with a few counts. The DNA of the CDR3 is TGCAGTGCTAGAAGTTCGGGACAGCTTAACTATGGCTACACCTTC. As protein: CSARSSGQLNYGYTF. The chain carries TRBV20-1 and TRBJ1-2; 7 bases are shared with TRBD1. The CDR3 extends over 15 amino acids. The germline V gene has CDR1 DFQATT and CDR2 SNEGSKA (reference sequence). J was trimmed by 1 base and V by 2 bases; bases with no gene match: 7.

In its sample, this clonotype was seen many times. The chain has TRBV20-1 and TRBJ1-1, with TRBD1 matching 9 bases. Germline CDR1 reads DFQATT; CDR2 reads SNEGSKA (reference sequence). The CDR3 loop spans 14 amino acids. Trimming took 6 bases from V and 1 from J; bases not matched to a gene: 6. CDR3 coding DNA: TGCAGTGCCCGGACAGGGGCTAAGAACACTGAAGCTTTCTTT. Its translation: CSARTGAKNTEAFF.

CDR3 coding DNA: TGTGCCAGCAGCGACAAGAACCCGGGACTAGCGGGACGTAATGAGCAGTTCTTC. Protein product: CASSDKNPGLAGRNEQFF. The V and J genes are TRBV7-9 and TRBJ2-1, with TRBD2 matching 13 bases. The CDR3 extends over 18 amino acids. From germline, CDR1 is SEHNR and CDR2 FQNEAQ (reference sequence). Trimming at V came to 5 bases and at J to 7 bases, leaving 14 bases not matched to a gene.

This clonotype was seen only a few times. This chain joins TRBV29-1 and TRBJ2-1; 13 nucleotides line up with TRBD2. The J segment lost 6 bases and the V segment lost 5 bases, leaving 4 bases of the junction unmatched. Germline V gene data show CDR1 as SQVTM and CDR2 as ANQGSEA. The CDR3 is 14 amino acids. The CDR3 nucleotides read TGCAGCGTTCGAACTAGCGGGAGGGCCAATGAGCAGTTCTTC. Translation gives CSVRTSGRANEQFF.

The chain links TRBV3-1 to TRBJ1-4, with 8 nucleotides matching TRBD1. The CDR3 is made up of 14 amino acids. From germline, CDR1 is LGHDT and CDR2 YNNKEL (reference sequence). Unmatched junction bases numbered 3, after V lost 4 bases and J lost 5 bases. CDR3 protein: CASSRGQGNEKLFF. DNA for the CDR3: TGTGCCAGCAGCCGTGGACAGGGAAATGAAAAACTGTTTTTT.

This chain connects TRBV20-1 to TRBJ2-3; the D gene is possibly TRBD1 (6 bases). There are 15 residues in the CDR3. Per the germline V gene, CDR1 is DFQATT and CDR2 is SNEGSKA (reference sequence). With 3 bases removed from V and 4 bases from J, the gap between germline ends came to 17 bases. The CDR3 region has the DNA TGCAGTGCTAGTCCCGGACAGTTAAGTGCAGATACGCAGTATTTT. Its protein product is CSASPGQLSADTQYF.

This sequence joins TRBV29-1 and TRBJ2-7; 10 bases are shared with TRBD2. The junction had 10 bases not matched to a gene; V was cut back by 5 bases and J by 0 bases. The CDR3 length is 16 residues. The germline V gene encodes CDR1 SQVTM and CDR2 ANQGSEA. The CDR3: CSVTRSSGRSSYEQYF. In DNA form, the CDR3 reads TGCAGCGTTACTCGGAGTAGCGGGAGGAGCTCCTACGAGCAGTACTTC.

This chain uses TRBV12-3 or TRBV12-4 with TRBJ2-1, with D possibly being TRBD1 (6 bases). V lost 5 bases and J 2 bases, leaving 13 bases between the germline ends. The CDR3 consists of 15 residues. CDR3 protein: CASSDGTSPYNEQFF. CDR3 nucleotides: TGTGCCAGCAGTGACGGGACATCACCCTACAATGAGCAGTTCTTC.

The V gene is TRBV29-1, the J gene TRBJ2-1; the D is unclear. Trimming removed 8 bases at V and 3 bases at J, with 14 bases between. The V gene's germline CDR1 is SQVTM and CDR2 ANQGSEA. The CDR3 loop spans 13 amino acids. The CDR3 loop reads CSSRTTDYNEQFF. The CDR3 nucleotides read TGCAGCTCCCGGACGACTGACTACAATGAGCAGTTCTTC.

The V call is TRBV24-1, the J call TRBJ1-5, with a weak D call TRBD1 (5 bases). This CDR3 is built from 14 residues. Germline V gene lookup returns CDR1 KGHDR and CDR2 SFDVKD. Trimming took off 10 bases at V and 1 base at J, with 13 bases between the two ends. CDR3 DNA: TGTGCCACAGGACAAGGGGCGAGCAATCAGCCCCAGCATTTT. Translated: CATGQGASNQPQHF.

This sequence joins TRBV3-1 and TRBJ2-3; TRBD2 agrees at 12 bases. The CDR3 is made up of 16 amino acids. Germline V gives CDR1 LGHDT, CDR2 YNNKEL (reference sequence). V lost 1 base to trimming and J lost 8 bases; unmatched junction nucleotides: 7. CDR3 loop: CASSQGASGRVGTQYF. The CDR3 DNA is TGTGCCAGCAGCCAAGGGGCTAGCGGGAGGGTTGGTACGCAGTATTTT.

This clonotype has more than one count but fewer than ten. J is TRBJ2-7 and V is TRBV20-1; the D call may be TRBD1 or TRBD2 (5 bases each). The germline V and J ends were trimmed by 5 bases and 6 bases, with 14 bases remaining between them. Germline lookup yields CDR1 DFQATT and CDR2 SNEGSKA (reference sequence). CDR3 size: 12 residues. For the CDR3, the DNA is TGCAGTGCTCTGGGGTCTGGGGGCGAGCAGTACTTC. Protein: CSALGSGGEQYF.

The rearrangement uses TRBV10-3 and TRBJ1-5; D might be TRBD1 (5 bases). V lost 3 bases and J lost 1, with 10 bases in between. Germline V gene sequence: CDR1 ENHRY, CDR2 SYGVKD. The CDR3 runs 15 residues. CDR3 sequence (DNA): TGTGCCATCAGTGACTACGGGGGAAGCAATCAGCCCCAGCATTTT. Amino acid sequence: CAISDYGGSNQPQHF.

The rearrangement links TRBV7-2 to TRBJ2-1, with TRBD1 identical over 8 bases. The CDR3 loop spans 16 amino acids. The V and J ends lost 6 bases and 4 bases, in that order; junction bases with no gene match: 11. Germline lookup yields CDR1 SGHTA and CDR2 FQGNSA. The DNA for the CDR3 is TGTGCCAGCAGACGTACCGGGACAGGAATATACAATGAGCAGTTCTTC. This gives the protein CASRRTGTGIYNEQFF.

This rearrangement joins TRBV14 to TRBJ2-7; no clear D. V was cut by 10 bases and J by 10 bases, with 20 bases left in between. Per the germline V gene, CDR1 is SGHDN and CDR2 is FVKESK. This CDR3 spans 12 amino acids. The chain's CDR3 is CATSYSVGIQYF. The CDR3 DNA reads TGTGCCACCTCGTATTCGGTAGGAATACAGTACTTC.

The rearrangement links TRBV18 to TRBJ2-1, with D hard to call. V lost 3 bases to trimming and J lost 8 bases, with 17 bases between them. The germline V gene has CDR1 KGHSH and CDR2 LQKENI. The CDR3 contains 15 residues. CDR3 nucleotide sequence: TGTGCCAGCTCACCGGTGGGTCGCATGATCGATGAGCAGTTCTTC. It codes for CASSPVGRMIDEQFF.

The chain links TRBV3-1 to TRBJ1-3; D remains unclear. V was cut by 4 bases and J by 9 bases, with 16 bases left in between. CDR1 is LGHDT, CDR2 YNNKEL, per germline (reference sequence). This CDR3 region has 14 residues. The CDR3: CASSPNPTSSTIYF. The CDR3 DNA reads as TGTGCCAGCAGCCCGAACCCGACCAGTAGCACCATATATTTT.

There are a few counts of this clonotype. The chain is built from TRBV7-9 and TRBJ2-3; perhaps D is TRBD1 or TRBD2 (5 bases each). V was clipped by 3 bases and J by 5 bases, with 12 bases between them. From germline, CDR1 is SEHNR and CDR2 FQNEAQ (reference sequence). The CDR3 is 14 amino acids. The CDR3 is CASSFKWGRDTQYF. The CDR3 coding sequence is TGTGCCAGCAGCTTCAAATGGGGGAGAGATACGCAGTATTTT.